These 8 T cell receptor beta chains were all obtained from the same sample, sequenced in a study of CXCR3-negative and CXCR3-positive naive CD8 T cells. These receptors' targets are unknown. Study-level results: TRB CDR3s of CXCR3-positive naive cells were more hydrophobic than those of CXCR3-negative naive cells.

All TRB cDNA libraries came from 5' RACE performed with UMI labels. TCRdb derives one entry per CDR3 protein from the 5' RACE reads, leaving out DNA. This table holds some 150,000 distinct CDR3 sequences. The sample comprised naive CXCR3+ CD8+ T cells from blood. The subset: CD45RO-CCR7+CD27+CD95- naive CD8+ T cells expressing CXCR3 (TNR3+). The source of these receptors is a human donor in good health. Some clones in this sample may be carry-over from other donors' samples.

This chain uses TRBV29-1 with TRBJ2-1. The germline V gene has CDR1 SQVTM and CDR2 ANQGSEA. The CDR3 is 15 amino acids. This CDR3 reads CSVVGVQSSYNEQFF.

This chain connects TRBV7-8 to TRBJ2-7; TCRdb indicates TRBD1, and absent DNA this call remains unverified. The CDR3 loop spans 15 amino acids. Looked up from germline, CDR1 is SGHVS and CDR2 is FQNEAQ. The CDR3 sequence is CASSSVQGSSYEQYF.

The chain has TRBV12-3 or TRBV12-4 and TRBJ1-5. CDR3 length equals 12 residues. The CDR3: CASSLVLLPQHF.

This chain links TRBV12-3 or TRBV12-4 with TRBJ2-1; TCRdb outputs TRBD1, but without DNA this stays unchecked. The CDR3 loop spans 18 amino acids. The CDR3 spells CASRFPQSGPSSYNEQFF.

This sequence joins TRBV19 and TRBJ2-7; TCRdb designates TRBD1, a call that cannot be tested without DNA. The CDR3 sequence is 13 residues long. The V gene's germline CDR1 is LNHDA and CDR2 SQIVND (reference sequence). CDR3 sequence: CASSIGGEYEQYF.

The chain carries TRBV7-9 and TRBJ2-7; TCRdb designates TRBD1, a call that cannot be tested without DNA. The CDR3 loop spans 15 amino acids. CDR1 and CDR2 from the germline V gene are SEHNR and FQNEAQ (reference sequence). CDR3: CASSLVLGHLYEQYF.

J is TRBJ1-5 and V is TRBV12-3 or TRBV12-4. CDR3 length: 15 residues. The CDR3 region is CASSDSMDGNQPQHF.

The chain uses TRBV7-3 and TRBJ2-2; lacking DNA, the TRBD1 call made by TCRdb goes unchecked. The CDR3 is made up of 14 amino acids. Germline V gene lookup returns CDR1 SGHTA and CDR2 FQGTGA. CDR3 amino acids: CASSFGGYTGELFF. Variable domain in full (rest from reference TRBV7-3 and TRBJ2-2): GAGVSQTPSNKVTEKGKYVELRCDPISGHTALYWYRQSLGQGPEFLIYFQGTGAADDSGLPNDRFFAVRPEGSVSTLKIQRTERGDSAVYLCASSFGGYTGELFFGEGSRLTVL.